Each of the 18 T cell receptor beta chains below was sequenced from the same sample in a study of shared clonotypes between healthy human individuals. TCRdb's copy holds only in-frame clones and misses some; the assay was immunoSEQ multiplex PCR. Of 2 million to 3 million clones detected, under 95% appear once; the ten largest clones hold approximately 0.37%. Material for sequencing was naive CD4+ T cells from PBMCs. Stated subset: CD45RA+ positively selected. Receptors originate from a young man in good health. Some clones in this sample may be carry-over from other donors' samples.

The CDR3 DNA follows: TGCGCCAGCTCGAGCGGAACGGCCGGGAATCAGCCCCAGCATTTT. Encoded protein: CASSSGTAGNQPQHF. This chain connects TRBV10-1 to TRBJ1-5; D is unresolved. V was pared by 8 bases and J by 4 bases, with 18 bases between. Germline-derived CDR1 and CDR2 are WNHNN and SYGVQD (reference sequence). This CDR3 has 15 amino acids.

The chain is built from TRBV19 and TRBJ2-7; D is perhaps TRBD2 (5 bases). CDR1 and CDR2 (germline): LNHDA, SQIVND (reference sequence). The CDR3 loop spans 13 amino acids. V was shortened by 7 bases and J by 2 bases, with 12 bases between the two germline ends. In DNA, the CDR3 is TGTGCCAGTAAGGCGGGTCCTGCCTACGAGCAGTACTTC. Its translation: CASKAGPAYEQYF.

The chain recombines TRBV5-1 with TRBJ1-4; D is possibly TRBD1 (6 bases). Germline loops: CDR1 SGHRS, CDR2 YFSETQ. The CDR3 extends over 15 amino acids. Trimming shortened V by 1 base and J by 6 bases, and 13 bases separated the two germline ends. DNA for the CDR3: TGCGCCAGCAGCTTGAGGGGGACGAAGGATGAAAAACTGTTTTTT. This gives the protein CASSLRGTKDEKLFF.

This rearrangement joins TRBV11-3 to TRBJ2-1; maybe TRBD1 (5 bases). Per the germline V gene, CDR1 is SGHNT and CDR2 is YENEEA. This CDR3 region has 13 residues. V was cut by 5 bases and J by 6 bases, with 11 bases left in between. The CDR3 loop reads CASSLRVGNEQFF. DNA for the CDR3: TGTGCCAGCAGCCTCAGGGTAGGCAATGAGCAGTTCTTC.

The gene calls are TRBV25-1 and TRBJ2-7; TRBD2 agrees at 7 bases. Looked up from germline, CDR1 is MGHDK and CDR2 is SYGVNS. This CDR3 spans 16 amino acids. Trimming removed 5 bases from V and 1 base from J; junction bases left unmatched: 11. The chain's CDR3 is CASSSLLAGESYEQYF. The CDR3 DNA is TGTGCCAGCAGTTCCCTACTCGCGGGAGAATCCTACGAGCAGTACTTC.

The chain couples TRBV2 to TRBJ2-3; D is ambiguous. The CDR3 totals 18 residues. V lost 6 bases and J 6 bases, leaving 28 bases between the germline ends. In germline, CDR1 is SNHLY, CDR2 FYNNEI. The CDR3: CASRPGLGNNPERDTQYF. The CDR3 nucleotides are TGTGCCAGCAGACCCGGGTTAGGTAACAACCCGGAGCGTGATACGCAGTATTTT.

The chain employs TRBV28 and TRBJ2-1, with a tentative D call TRBD2 (6 bases). The CDR3 totals 15 residues. Germline CDR1 is MDHEN and CDR2 is SYDVKM. Trimming pared 2 bases from V and 7 bases from J, leaving 15 bases between. The CDR3 nucleotides are TGTGCCAGCAGTTTAGCGGCGGGACCCAGGAATGAGCAGTTCTTC. Amino acid sequence: CASSLAAGPRNEQFF.

A single count supports this clone. The chain couples TRBV5-6 to TRBJ2-7; 8 bases agree with TRBD1. Germline V gene lookup returns CDR1 SGHDT and CDR2 YYEEEE. The junction had 6 bases not matched to a gene; V was cut back by 1 base and J by 6 bases. The CDR3 covers 14 residues. The DNA for the CDR3 is TGTGCCAGCAGCTTGTTCGACAGGGGAGCCGAGCAGTACTTC. Its protein product is CASSLFDRGAEQYF.

This chain connects TRBV5-8 to TRBJ1-1; no clear D. The V end was cut by 2 bases, the J end by 5 bases, with 7 bases between. This CDR3 spans 12 amino acids. The germline V gene encodes CDR1 SGHTS and CDR2 YDEGEE. CDR3 nucleotides: TGTGCCAGCAGCTTTATAAGGACTGAAGCTTTCTTT. Protein product: CASSFIRTEAFF.

The J gene is TRBJ1-6, the V gene TRBV28; perhaps TRBD1 as D (5 bases). CDR1 is MDHEN and CDR2 is SYDVKM in the germline V gene. The V gene lost 6 bases and the J gene lost 11 bases, with 26 bases spanning the gap. The CDR3 has 17 residues. The CDR3 loop is CASSFPYPTGHSPPLHF. The CDR3 nucleotides are TGTGCCAGCAGCTTTCCCTACCCAACCGGACATTCTCCACCCCTCCACTTT.

The chain uses TRBV9 and TRBJ2-5; TRBD1 is a possible D gene (5 bases). This CDR3 has 15 amino acids. Germline CDR1 SGDLS, CDR2 YYNGEE. V lost 0 bases, J lost 2 bases, and 11 bases lay in between. CDR3 DNA sequence: TGTGCCAGCAGCGTAGGGGGCTTGATTCAAGAGACCCAGTACTTC. Amino acids: CASSVGGLIQETQYF. Based on the CDR3 plus reference TRBV9 and TRBJ2-5, the full variable domain is DSGVTQTPKHLITATGQRVTLRCSPRSGDLSVYWYQQSLDQGLQFLIQYYNGEERAKGNILERFSAQQFPDLHSELNLSSLELGDSALYFCASSVGGLIQETQYFGPGTRLLVL.

The chain's CDR3 is CASSVQGGLYGYTF. CDR3 DNA: TGTGCCAGCAGCGTCCAGGGAGGGTTATATGGCTACACCTTC. V gene TRBV9 combines with J gene TRBJ1-2, with D possibly matching TRBD1 (5 bases). The CDR3 is 14 residues long. The V gene lost 2 bases and the J gene lost 5 bases, with 13 bases spanning the gap. Germline CDR1 and CDR2: SGDLS and YYNGEE.

The chain links TRBV15 to TRBJ1-2; tentatively, D is TRBD1 (5 bases). Trimming shortened V by 0 bases and J by 13 bases, and 9 bases separated the two germline ends. The length of the CDR3 is 11 residues. CDR1 and CDR2 (germline): LNHNV, YYDKDF (reference sequence). The chain's CDR3 is CATSRDTGPTF. CDR3 in DNA: TGTGCCACCAGCAGAGATACGGGACCCACCTTC.

The chain couples TRBV5-6 to TRBJ2-3, with D tentatively TRBD2 (5 bases). In germline, CDR1 is SGHDT, CDR2 YYEEEE. This CDR3 has 15 amino acids. V was clipped by 0 bases and J by 2 bases, with 10 bases between them. CDR3 residues: CASSLETTNTDTQYF. The CDR3 nucleotides read TGTGCCAGCAGCTTGGAGACTACAAACACAGATACGCAGTATTTT.

This chain links TRBV15 with TRBJ1-4; D ambiguous. The CDR3 loop spans 15 amino acids. Looked up from germline, CDR1 is LNHNV and CDR2 is YYDKDF (reference sequence). V was cut by 0 bases and J by 3 bases, with 8 bases left in between. The CDR3: CATSREIRSNEKLFF. The DNA of the CDR3 is TGTGCCACCAGCAGAGAAATCAGGTCTAATGAAAAACTGTTTTTT.

This rearrangement joins TRBV28 to TRBJ1-2, with 8 bases lining up with TRBD1. The V gene end was trimmed by 3 bases and the J gene end by 8 bases; junction bases not matched to a gene: 5. The CDR3 runs to 13 residues. Germline loops: CDR1 MDHEN, CDR2 SYDVKM. This CDR3 is CASSLYGQGGYTF. The DNA of the CDR3 is TGTGCCAGCAGTTTGTACGGACAGGGCGGCTACACCTTC.

The chain links TRBV18 to TRBJ1-5; no firm D call. The CDR3 runs 14 residues. The V gene's germline CDR1 is KGHSH and CDR2 LQKENI. V dropped 3 bases and J dropped 7 bases, with 13 bases sitting between them. DNA of the CDR3: TGTGCCAGCTCACCGCAACAGATTATCCAGCCCCAGCATTTT. Its translation: CASSPQQIIQPQHF.

This chain connects TRBV19 to TRBJ2-5, with D perhaps given as TRBD1 or TRBD2 (6 bases each). This CDR3 has 14 residues. V dropped 6 bases and J dropped 6 bases, with 17 bases sitting between them. Germline V lookup: CDR1 LNHDA, CDR2 SQIVND (reference sequence). CDR3 DNA sequence: TGTGCCAGTAGCCCTAGAGGGGGGCGAAAGACCCAGTACTTC. This gives the protein CASSPRGGRKTQYF.